The clone carrying this T cell receptor (beta chain) was seen repeatedly, ten times or more. Each CDR3 protein gets one entry after TCRdb re-called the RT-PCR reads with MiXCR. The sample includes about 700,000 distinct CDR3 sequences, 12% to 15% of them seen just once. Trimming removed 0 bases from V and 6 bases from J, with 6 bases in between. The CDR3 sequence is 13 residues long. Germline V CDR1 and CDR2: LGHNA, YSLEER. The chain employs TRBV4-3 and TRBJ1-5; D is uncertain. Material: memory CD4+ T cells from blood. The clonotype originates from a female donor in good health, serving as a healthy control. The CDR3 DNA follows: TGCGCCAGCAGCCAAGAAGTAGGTCAGCCCCAGCATTTT. Its translation: CASSQEVGQPQHF.